Shown below are 14 T cell receptor beta chains from a single sample sequenced in a study of graft-versus-host responses after intestinal transplantation. The antigens for these receptors are not known. Assay: immunoSEQ multiplex PCR; the TCRdb copy retains only in-frame clones and omits some. The sample gives 90,000 to 150,000 clones, 85% to 95% of which show up once; around 3.3% is in the top ten. This specimen consisted of unstimulated CD8+ T cells sorted from spleen or lymph node cells, obtained before intestinal transplant. The receptors originated from a human donor who received an intestinal transplant.

The chain couples TRBV9 to TRBJ1-1; D unclear. The CDR3 has 18 amino acids. Trimming took off 4 bases at V and 0 bases at J, with 22 bases between the two ends. CDR1 SGDLS and CDR2 YYNGEE come from the germline V gene. In DNA form, the CDR3 reads TGTGCCAGCAGCTTGAGACCCACCTCTAGGAACATGAACACTGAAGCTTTCTTT. This gives the protein CASSLRPTSRNMNTEAFF.

This rearrangement joins TRBV19 to TRBJ1-4, with no clear D. This CDR3 is built from 15 residues. Trimming pared 6 bases from V and 4 bases from J, leaving 15 bases between. Germline CDR1 LNHDA, CDR2 SQIVND (reference sequence). CDR3 loop: CASSPRFSYNEKLFF. In nucleotides, the CDR3 is TGTGCCAGTAGCCCCCGTTTTAGCTATAATGAAAAACTGTTTTTT. Supplemented by reference TRBV19 and TRBJ1-4, the full variable domain reads DGGITQSPKYLFRKEGQNVTLSCEQNLNHDAMYWYRQDPGQGLRLIYYSQIVNDFQKGDIAEGYSVSREKKESFPLTVTSAQKNPTAFYLCASSPRFSYNEKLFFGSGTQLSVL.

This clone was recorded only once. This chain uses TRBV6-5 with TRBJ2-5; TRBD1 agrees at 8 bases. The V segment lost 5 bases and the J segment 2 bases; nucleotides outside the gene matches: 7. Germline V lookup: CDR1 MNHEY, CDR2 SVGAGI. The CDR3 spans 15 residues. This CDR3 is CASSPTGGTQETQYF. CDR3 nucleotide sequence: TGTGCCAGCAGTCCTACAGGGGGGACGCAAGAGACCCAGTACTTC.

The CDR3 loop reads CASSIVGLAGGPYNEQFF. The CDR3 DNA reads TGTGCCAGTAGTATAGTGGGACTAGCGGGAGGACCTTACAATGAGCAGTTCTTC. The V and J genes are TRBV19 and TRBJ2-1; 15 bases line up with TRBD2. The CDR3 loop spans 18 amino acids. V shed 1 base and J 4 bases; nucleotides not matched to a gene: 5. Germline V gene sequence: CDR1 LNHDA, CDR2 SQIVND (reference sequence).

This chain connects TRBV5-1 to TRBJ2-2, with 9 bases lining up with TRBD1. Germline CDR1 and CDR2: SGHRS and YFSETQ. V shed 6 bases, J shed 0 bases, and the junction held 9 bases outside the gene matches. There are 17 residues in the CDR3. The CDR3 nucleotides read TGCGCCAGCAACCTGCAACAGGGGGCCGCGAACACCGGGGAGCTGTTTTTT. Its protein is CASNLQQGAANTGELFF. Variable domain in full (rest from reference TRBV5-1 and TRBJ2-2): KAGVTQTPRYLIKTRGQQVTLSCSPISGHRSVSWYQQTPGQGLQFLFEYFSETQRNKGNFPGRFSGRQFSNSRSEMNVSTLELGDSALYLCASNLQQGAANTGELFFGEGSRLTVL.

This chain's CDR3 is CASSLGNAYEQYF. CDR3 coding DNA: TGCGCCAGCAGCTTGGGAAACGCCTACGAGCAGTACTTC. V is TRBV5-1 and J is TRBJ2-7; D is unresolved. This CDR3 region has 13 residues. Trimming removed 0 bases from V and 2 bases from J, with 6 bases in between. Germline-derived CDR1 and CDR2 are SGHRS and YFSETQ.

This clone was seen a single time. The genes are TRBV27 and TRBJ2-7; tentatively, D is TRBD1 or TRBD2 (5 bases each). Trimming cost V 0 bases and J 0 bases, with 12 bases left between them. CDR3 length: 16 amino acids. In germline, CDR1 is MNHEY, CDR2 SMNVEV (reference sequence). The CDR3 bases are TGTGCCAGCAGTTTATCGGGGGTTACTCGCTCCTACGAGCAGTACTTC. Protein sequence: CASSLSGVTRSYEQYF.

The genes are TRBV4-1 and TRBJ1-1; D is ambiguous. This CDR3 comprises 13 residues. The germline V and J ends were trimmed by 1 base and 0 bases, with 3 bases remaining between them. Germline CDR1 is MGHRA and CDR2 is YSYEKL. The CDR3 is CASSQGVNTEAFF. DNA for the CDR3: TGCGCCAGCAGCCAAGGGGTGAACACTGAAGCTTTCTTT.

The V call is TRBV4-2, the J call TRBJ2-7, with TRBD2 matching over 9 bases. CDR3 length: 16 amino acids. Germline CDR1 and CDR2: LGHNA and YNFKEQ. Germline trimming cut 4 bases from V and 9 bases from J; bases unmatched to any gene: 16. CDR3 bases: TGTGCCAGCAGCCCCACGGGAGGAGCGGGGGGTGTCGGGCAGTACTTC. Protein sequence: CASSPTGGAGGVGQYF.

The chain couples TRBV27 to TRBJ2-7, with a tentative D call TRBD1 (6 bases). Germline CDR1 and CDR2: MNHEY and SMNVEV (reference sequence). This CDR3 is built from 14 residues. The ends were cut back, 5 bases at V and 3 bases at J, with 14 bases in the middle. The DNA for the CDR3 is TGTGCCAGCAGTCCCCACCAGGGGTTCTACGAGCAGTACTTC. Translation gives CASSPHQGFYEQYF.

The chain joins TRBV7-3 to TRBJ2-1; 10 positions match TRBD2. CDR3 size: 16 residues. J gave up 5 bases and V 4 bases, and 8 bases lay outside the gene matches. The germline V gene has CDR1 SGHTA and CDR2 FQGTGA. Here the CDR3 reads CASSSQREGGHNEQFF. DNA for the CDR3: TGTGCCAGCAGCTCCCAGCGGGAGGGGGGACACAATGAGCAGTTCTTC.

Details on this clone: Likely a read error: the CDR3 ends without its conserved phenylalanine or tryptophan. The genes are TRBV30 and TRBJ2-7; 7 bases are shared with TRBD1. This CDR3 region has 15 residues. Per the germline V gene, CDR1 is GTSNPN and CDR2 is SVGIG (reference sequence). The CDR3 here is CACQTFDREPYGQYL. Written as DNA, the CDR3 is TGTGCCTGCCAGACCTTCGACAGGGAACCCTACGGGCAGTACCTC.

The chain carries TRBV9 and TRBJ2-7; D assignment may be TRBD1 or TRBD2 (6 bases each). The V gene lost 0 bases and the J gene lost 1 base, with 11 bases spanning the gap. The CDR3 covers 15 residues. Germline V gene data show CDR1 as SGDLS and CDR2 as YYNGEE. DNA for the CDR3: TGTGCCAGCAGCGTAGCGGAGGGGGAATCCTACGAGCAGTACTTC. Its translation is CASSVAEGESYEQYF.

The chain employs TRBV7-3 and TRBJ2-1; D possibly corresponds to TRBD2 (6 bases). The CDR3 has 15 amino acids. The germline V and J ends were trimmed by 5 bases and 2 bases, with 13 bases remaining between them. Germline assignment: CDR1 SGHTA and CDR2 FQGTGA. DNA for the CDR3: TGTGCCAGCAGCCCATGGGGAGGCACCTACAATGAGCAGTTCTTC. Its translation: CASSPWGGTYNEQFF.